This T cell receptor (beta chain) was sequenced in a study of cytomegalovirus exposure and HLA in healthy donors. Overall study: Roughly 92 million unique TCRs, all from HLA-typed donors, were included in an early release of the data. Broader study findings: Most TCR sequences proved rare, with some public TCRs found in many donors.

As to this clone: The antigen remains unidentified. At the DNA level, this CDR3 is encoded by other sequences in the same sample as well.

The CDR3 consists of 12 residues. Germline V lookup: CDR1 PRHDT, CDR2 FYEKMQ (reference sequence). V was clipped by 2 bases and J by 5 bases, with 6 bases between them. Researchers ran the PCR with 60 Vbeta and 13 Jbeta primers. Some clones are missing from TCRdb's copy, which holds only in-frame ones; the method was immunoSEQ multiplex PCR. Of more than 85,000 clones in the sample, approximately 69% were seen once. Among the donors, all were healthy bone marrow donors. The study sampled nominally healthy donors, though unrecorded immune exposures were likely. The TCR sequence derives from a man in his thirties or forties in good health and CMV-seronegative. The V gene is TRBV13, the J gene TRBJ2-5; D possibly corresponds to TRBD2 (5 bases). Sequencing was performed on PBMCs. CDR3 DNA: TGTGCCAGCAGCTTACGAGGGGAGACCCAGTACTTC. Translation gives CASSLRGETQYF.